These T cell receptor beta chains were read from a single sample in a study of blood T cell repertoires in COVID-19. Sequencing used immunoSEQ multiplex PCR; TCRdb keeps in-frame clones, though not all of them. The sample contains about 480,000 clones, about 89% of which appear only once. Sequenced: peripheral blood. These receptors were taken from a woman between 50 and 59 years old with COVID-19, enrolled during active disease. Each CDR3 is given with its conserved first and last residue. Fields, in order: CDR3 protein, CDR3 DNA, J gene, V gene, D gene, clone size. D genes are given only for firm matches. Only part of the rows carry a size: once, few, many, or a class if the clone is expanded.

CDR3 protein: CASSPGGGITEAFF
CDR3 DNA: TGTGCCAGCAGTCCGGGCGGAGGGATCACTGAAGCTTTCTTT
J gene: TRBJ1-1
V gene: TRBV6-5
D gene: NA
clone size: NA

CDR3 protein: CASSPGTGPQNTQYF
CDR3 DNA: TGTGCCAGCAGCCCCGGGACAGGACCACAGAATACGCAGTATTTT
J gene: TRBJ2-3
V gene: TRBV14
D gene: TRBD1
clone size: NA

CDR3 protein: CASSALQSSGANVLTF
CDR3 DNA: TGTGCCAGCAGTGCCTTACAGAGCTCTGGGGCCAACGTCCTGACTTTC
J gene: TRBJ2-6
V gene: TRBV6-1
D gene: NA
clone size: NA

CDR3 protein: CSVTEGTRYNEQFF
CDR3 DNA: TGCAGCGTGACGGAGGGGACTAGGTACAATGAGCAGTTCTTC
J gene: TRBJ2-1
V gene: TRBV29-1
D gene: TRBD2
clone size: NA

CDR3 protein: CASSLVLGGLNSPLHF
CDR3 DNA: TGCGCCAGCAGCCTCGTTTTGGGGGGGCTTAATTCACCCCTCCACTTT
J gene: TRBJ1-6
V gene: TRBV4-1
D gene: NA
clone size: NA

CDR3 protein: CASSAQGTEAFF
CDR3 DNA: TGTGCCAGCAGCGCCCAGGGTACTGAAGCTTTCTTT
J gene: TRBJ1-1
V gene: TRBV9
D gene: NA
clone size: NA

CDR3 protein: CASSIAAGGFVADTQYF
CDR3 DNA: TGTGCCAGTAGTATTGCGGCAGGGGGGTTTGTCGCAGATACGCAGTATTTT
J gene: TRBJ2-3
V gene: TRBV19
D gene: NA
clone size: NA

CDR3 protein: CASSQSVPPYDYEQYF
CDR3 DNA: TGTGCCAGCAGCCAGTCCGTTCCCCCCTATGACTACGAGCAGTACTTC
J gene: TRBJ2-7
V gene: TRBV3-1/TRBV3-2
D gene: NA
clone size: once

CDR3 protein: CASSLDSRTEAFF
CDR3 DNA: TGCGCCAGCAGCTTGGATTCGAGGACTGAAGCTTTCTTT
J gene: TRBJ1-1
V gene: TRBV5-1
D gene: NA
clone size: few

CDR3 protein: CASSYSTRRAAFF
CDR3 DNA: TGTGCCAGCAGTTACTCAACTAGGAGGGCAGCTTTCTTT
J gene: TRBJ1-1
V gene: TRBV6-5
D gene: NA
clone size: NA

CDR3 protein: CASSDGPRLAGGSGTDTQYF
CDR3 DNA: TGTGCCAGCAGTGACGGCCCCCGACTAGCGGGGGGGTCTGGCACAGATACGCAGTATTTT
J gene: TRBJ2-3
V gene: TRBV2
D gene: TRBD2
clone size: NA

CDR3 protein: CAWSSARGKGGETQYF
CDR3 DNA: TGTGCCTGGAGTAGCGCCCGGGGCAAAGGGGGCGAGACCCAGTACTTC
J gene: TRBJ2-5
V gene: TRBV30
D gene: TRBD1
clone size: NA

CDR3 protein: CASREDRSSYNEQFF
CDR3 DNA: TGTGCCAGCAGGGAAGACAGGAGCTCCTACAATGAGCAGTTCTTC
J gene: TRBJ2-1
V gene: TRBV2
D gene: NA
clone size: NA

CDR3 protein: CASSKESFTFDEQFF
CDR3 DNA: TGTGCCAGCAGTAAGGAGAGTTTTACGTTCGATGAGCAGTTCTTC
J gene: TRBJ2-1
V gene: TRBV2
D gene: NA
clone size: NA